Listed here are 21 T cell receptor beta chains from one sample, sequenced in a study of technical replicates of blood from a handful of donors. Profiled with immunoSEQ multiplex PCR; TCRdb holds only in-frame clones, not every one. The sample shows some 73,000 clones, over 90% of them seen only once. The sequenced material came from PBMCs. These TCRs come from a human donor in good health. Some clones in this sample may be carry-over from other donors' samples.

This clone was detected only once. J is TRBJ2-5 and V is TRBV9; 7 bases align to TRBD1. Per germline, CDR1 SGDLS and CDR2 YYNGEE. This CDR3 contains 14 residues. V shed 0 bases and J 7 bases; nucleotides not matched to a gene: 6. CDR3 DNA: TGTGCCAGCAGCGTAGTAGGGGGCGCGGGGACCCAGTACTTC. Its translation: CASSVVGGAGTQYF.

The V and J genes are TRBV9 and TRBJ2-5, with 7 bases that match TRBD1. V lost 4 bases and J lost 1; bases outside the gene matches: 16. The germline CDR1 and CDR2 sequences are SGDLS and YYNGEE. The CDR3 covers 18 residues. DNA of the CDR3: TGTGCCAGCAGCCCTTCAGGGGGTTTTGGTCGGGGCCAAGAGACCCAGTACTTC. Translation: CASSPSGGFGRGQETQYF.

The chain uses TRBV7-2 and TRBJ2-1, with 7 bases lining up with TRBD2. V lost 5 bases to trimming and J lost 0 bases; unmatched junction nucleotides: 4. CDR3 length: 15 residues. Germline V lookup: CDR1 SGHTA, CDR2 FQGNSA. The CDR3 DNA reads TGTGCCAGCAGCATTAGCGGGTACTCCTACAATGAGCAGTTCTTC. Translated, it gives CASSISGYSYNEQFF. The whole variable domain, filled in from reference TRBV7-2 and TRBJ2-1, reads GAGVSQSPSNKVTEKGKDVELRCDPISGHTALYWYRQSLGQGLEFLIYFQGNSAPDKSGLPSDRFSAERTGGSVSTLTIQRTQQEDSAVYLCASSISGYSYNEQFFGPGTRLTVL.

V gene TRBV7-2 combines with J gene TRBJ2-1; 8 positions match TRBD2. CDR1 is SGHTA and CDR2 is FQGNSA in the germline V gene. The ends lost 2 bases at V and 2 bases at J; junction bases unmatched: 5. The CDR3 contains 16 residues. The DNA of the CDR3 is TGTGCCAGCAGCTTATTTCGCGGGAGGACCTACAATGAGCAGTTCTTC. Its translation: CASSLFRGRTYNEQFF.

The chain employs TRBV5-6 and TRBJ1-6; no clear D. The ends were cut back, 4 bases at V and 7 bases at J, with 12 bases in the middle. The germline V gene encodes CDR1 SGHDT and CDR2 YYEEEE. The CDR3 runs 14 residues. The CDR3: CASSAGRFNSPLHF. Written as DNA, the CDR3 is TGTGCCAGCAGCGCGGGTAGGTTCAATTCACCCCTCCACTTT.

In its sample, this clone was seen a few times. The CDR3 region is CASSYSGRALGEQYF. In nucleotides, the CDR3 is TGTGCCAGCTCGTATAGCGGGAGGGCCTTGGGGGAGCAGTACTTC. This chain uses TRBV18 with TRBJ2-7; TRBD2 matches 11 bases. CDR1 is KGHSH and CDR2 is LQKENI in the germline V gene. After removal of 6 bases from V and 7 bases from J, the junction contained 11 bases not matched to a gene. The CDR3 contains 15 residues.

The chain combines TRBV7-8 with TRBJ1-1; D is perhaps TRBD1 (6 bases). CDR1 is SGHVS, CDR2 FQNEAQ, per germline. V was trimmed by 3 bases and J by 1 base, leaving 12 bases between them. The CDR3 runs to 15 residues. The CDR3, as DNA: TGTGCCAGCAGCTTCTGGACAGAAAAGAACACTGAAGCTTTCTTT. The encoded protein is CASSFWTEKNTEAFF.

V usage is TRBV9 and J usage is TRBJ2-7, with 11 bases aligning to TRBD1. V lost 2 bases to trimming and J lost 2 bases; unmatched junction nucleotides: 6. Per the germline V gene, CDR1 is SGDLS and CDR2 is YYNGEE. This CDR3 region has 16 residues. The DNA for the CDR3 is TGTGCCAGCAGCGTGGGGACAGGGGGTAAACCCTACGAGCAGTACTTC. Amino acid sequence: CASSVGTGGKPYEQYF.

The J gene is TRBJ2-2, the V gene TRBV19, with a weak D call TRBD2 (6 bases). There are 14 residues in the CDR3. Germline V gives CDR1 LNHDA, CDR2 SQIVND (reference sequence). Trimming took off 1 base at V and 8 bases at J, with 11 bases between the two ends. CDR3 bases: TGTGCCAGTAGTATAGCGTCGCGGGGTGGGGAGCTGTTTTTT. Amino acid sequence: CASSIASRGGELFF.

The rearrangement joins TRBV15 to TRBJ1-5; D ambiguous. With 7 bases removed from V and 3 bases from J, the gap between germline ends came to 10 bases. This CDR3 has 13 amino acids. Germline V gene data show CDR1 as LNHNV and CDR2 as YYDKDF (reference sequence). The CDR3: CATKYSLNQPQHF. As DNA, the CDR3 is TGTGCCACCAAATACAGCCTCAATCAGCCCCAGCATTTT.

The chain is built from TRBV20-1 and TRBJ2-1; D unresolved. Between the trimmed V and J ends, which lost 3 bases and 7 bases, there was a span of 4 bases. CDR3 length: 10 residues. From germline, CDR1 is DFQATT and CDR2 SNEGSKA (reference sequence). The CDR3 here is CSASVNEQFF. The CDR3 nucleotides are TGCAGTGCTAGTGTAAATGAGCAGTTCTTC.

This clone is a singleton in its sample. This chain connects TRBV6-5 to TRBJ2-1, with D tentatively TRBD2 (5 bases). Germline CDR1 and CDR2: MNHEY and SVGAGI. Trimming took 4 bases from V and 4 from J, leaving 11 bases between them. The CDR3 length is 14 residues. As DNA, the CDR3 is TGTGCCAGCAGTTTCGCGGGCGGGTACAATGAGCAGTTCTTC. Its protein is CASSFAGGYNEQFF.

V and J are TRBV2 and TRBJ1-5; D not certain. The CDR3 covers 14 residues. Trimming left V 3 bases short and J 4 bases short, with 10 bases between. Germline assignment: CDR1 SNHLY and CDR2 FYNNEI. The CDR3 nucleotides read TGTGCCAGCAGTGACGAGGGAAAGAATCAGCCCCAGCATTTT. Its translation is CASSDEGKNQPQHF.

By proportion, this clone is medium-sized (0.01 to 0.1%). The chain uses TRBV29-1 and TRBJ2-7, with 8 bases matching TRBD1. The CDR3 is 14 amino acids. Germline loops: CDR1 SQVTM, CDR2 ANQGSEA. J lost 1 base, V lost 7 bases, and 9 bases had no gene match. CDR3: CSAMPGGSSYEQYF. As DNA, the CDR3 is TGCAGCGCCATGCCAGGGGGCTCTTCCTACGAGCAGTACTTC.

This clone was counted a single time. The chain couples TRBV19 to TRBJ2-4; 7 bases are a match to TRBD2. Trimming took 6 bases from V and 1 from J; bases not matched to a gene: 6. This CDR3 has 15 amino acids. Germline V lookup: CDR1 LNHDA, CDR2 SQIVND (reference sequence). CDR3 nucleotide sequence: TGTGCCAGTAGAAACTCCGGGGGGGCCAAAAACATTCAGTACTTC. It translates to CASRNSGGAKNIQYF. Combining the CDR3 with reference TRBV19 and TRBJ2-4 gives the whole variable domain DGGITQSPKYLFRKEGQNVTLSCEQNLNHDAMYWYRQDPGQGLRLIYYSQIVNDFQKGDIAEGYSVSREKKESFPLTVTSAQKNPTAFYLCASRNSGGAKNIQYFGAGTRLSVL.

V is TRBV4-1 and J is TRBJ2-1, with D possibly being TRBD1 (6 bases). Germline assignment: CDR1 MGHRA and CDR2 YSYEKL. This CDR3 spans 19 amino acids. With 1 base removed from V and 3 bases from J, the gap between germline ends came to 22 bases. The chain's CDR3 is CASSQGVRGLGGLYNEQFF. CDR3 sequence (DNA): TGCGCCAGCAGCCAAGGGGTCAGGGGCCTAGGTGGGCTCTACAATGAGCAGTTCTTC.

The CDR3 sequence is CASSQGNGDSYNEQFF. The CDR3, as DNA: TGCGCCAGCAGCCAAGGAAACGGGGACTCCTACAATGAGCAGTTCTTC. The rearrangement joins TRBV4-1 to TRBJ2-1; a weak D match, TRBD2 (5 bases). Germline assignment: CDR1 MGHRA and CDR2 YSYEKL. CDR3 length: 16 residues. Trimming shortened V by 1 base and J by 0 bases, and 10 bases separated the two germline ends.

V usage is TRBV19 and J usage is TRBJ1-5; 7 nucleotides agree with TRBD1. The V gene end was trimmed by 6 bases and the J gene end by 6 bases; junction bases not matched to a gene: 5. The CDR3 sequence is 13 residues long. CDR1 LNHDA and CDR2 SQIVND come from the germline V gene (reference sequence). The CDR3 protein is CASSPTGTQPQHF. For the CDR3, the DNA is TGTGCCAGTAGCCCGACAGGGACTCAGCCCCAGCATTTT.

This clone was counted a single time. This chain links TRBV9 with TRBJ1-3; D gene unclear. V dropped 0 bases and J dropped 0 bases, with 7 bases sitting between them. The CDR3 consists of 15 residues. The germline CDR1 and CDR2 sequences are SGDLS and YYNGEE. CDR3 protein: CASSVGSDSGNTIYF. In DNA form, the CDR3 reads TGTGCCAGCAGCGTAGGGAGCGACTCTGGAAACACCATATATTTT.

This clone was seen once. The junction departs from the called germline gene at one end, perhaps through a read error. The chain is built from TRBV5-4 and TRBJ1-2, with D maybe TRBD1 (6 bases). This CDR3 comprises 15 residues. Germline V gives CDR1 SGHNT, CDR2 YYREEE (reference sequence). CDR3 region: CASSQESVRTAGYTF. CDR3 DNA sequence: TGCGCCAGCAGCCAAGAGTCTGTCCGGACAGCTGGCTACACCTTC.

This rearrangement joins TRBV19 to TRBJ1-2; TRBD1 might be the D (6 bases). V was shortened by 8 bases and J by 2 bases, with 15 bases between the two germline ends. Germline V gene sequence: CDR1 LNHDA, CDR2 SQIVND (reference sequence). The CDR3 runs to 14 residues. The CDR3 DNA reads as TGTGCCAGTTTAGAACGACAGGAGAACTATGGCTACACCTTC. It yields the protein CASLERQENYGYTF.